This T cell receptor (beta chain) was identified in a study of monozygotic twins with inflammatory bowel disease (dated by TCRdb to between 2018 and 2020). About the full investigation: In total, approximately 28 monozygotic twin pairs made up the full study: 19 Danish pairs, all IBD-discordant, plus nine German pairs, of which four were IBD-concordant and five were IBD-discordant. The search for disease-associated traits relied mainly on comparing, within discordant pairs, IBD patients with their genetically identical healthy co-twins. Each individual had, on average, about 151 000 unique TCRalpha sequences and 181 000 unique TCRbeta sequences available for analysis. Study-level results and caveats: Measured by the inverse Simpson index, TCRbeta repertoire diversity was lower in IBD patients than in their healthy co-twins. No single strong signal or clonotype linked to IBD turned up in the results, so the idea that one exists was not supported. Because patients received different immunosuppressive treatments, the repertoires may have picked up extra background noise and variability between individuals. Repertoire similarity did not differ between concordant and discordant twins, which could be due to limited statistical power. Fewer clonotypes were shared with other individuals by IBD patients than by healthy twins, most markedly in patients showing signs of disease activity. Different T cell subtypes could not be distinguished in the analysis.

From each donor, an approximately 2.3 ml peripheral blood sample was collected into PAXgene tubes and kept at -80 degrees C. Without any T cell sorting, total RNA was extracted from whole blood using the PAXgene blood miRNA kit on an automated QIAcube. Peripheral blood from monozygotic twin pairs concordant or discordant for inflammatory bowel disease was subjected to deep TCRalpha and TCRbeta repertoire profiling with unique molecular barcoding. Smoking habits were recorded for all twin pairs, and individuals were classified as current, former or never smokers. The germline V gene encodes CDR1 SQVTM and CDR2 ANQGSEA. Counted from cysteine to phenylalanine, this CDR3 has 17 amino acids. There is no recorded DNA. Turning to this clonotype: Its cognate antigen has yet to be identified.

Receptor amplification or capture employed 5' RACE. The input for every TCR library was roughly 3.5 ug of total RNA. cDNA was synthesized with SMARTScribe reverse transcriptase in eight separate reactions per sample. During cDNA synthesis, template switching introduced unique molecular identifiers that contained a 6-nucleotide sample barcode. TCRalpha and TCRbeta cDNA was amplified by two nested PCRs of around 16 and 10 cycles, with bead purification after each PCR. Before amplification, the cDNA was treated with uracil DNA-glycosylase and purified using the QIAquick PCR purification kit. In the second PCR, Illumina TruSeq-compatible adapters and sample-specific barcodes were added. Library quality and concentration were assessed using TapeStation and Qubit, and roughly 5 ng of each library was pooled. Sequencing of the pooled libraries was done on an Illumina HiSeq2500 single-index Rapid Run using custom sequencing primers and 2 x 100 bp reads. In the authors' own workflow: MiGEC version 1.2.6 was used for UMI-based consensus assembly, which corrected PCR and sequencing errors. MiXCR version 2.1.1 was used for V(D)J alignment, clonotype assembly and CDR3 extraction. To normalise gene usage, clonotype sharing and MAIT/NKT TCR abundance, the analysis used the top 1000, 10 000 and 20 000 clonotypes per sample. After downsampling to 27 000 UMIs, diversity was calculated as the inverse Simpson index using the vegan R package. Statistical testing used paired Mann-Whitney U tests on the discordant twin pairs and applied Benjamini-Hochberg correction for multiple testing. TCRdb reprocessed the reads, reporting each CDR3 protein sequence once and no DNA. These V and J calls originate from TCRdb's pipeline instead of the authors' own analysis. The table for this sample lists about 41,000 distinct CDR3 sequences. 5.3% of the sample belongs to the ten largest clones.

Source material: blood. The TCR sequence derives from a human donor with ulcerative colitis or Crohn's disease, or a healthy co-twin of an affected twin (not recorded which). This receptor chain uses TRBV29-1 and TRBJ2-7; TCRdb reports TRBD2, a call that lacks DNA to check it against. CDR3 protein: CSVFGTSGGQSSYEQYF.